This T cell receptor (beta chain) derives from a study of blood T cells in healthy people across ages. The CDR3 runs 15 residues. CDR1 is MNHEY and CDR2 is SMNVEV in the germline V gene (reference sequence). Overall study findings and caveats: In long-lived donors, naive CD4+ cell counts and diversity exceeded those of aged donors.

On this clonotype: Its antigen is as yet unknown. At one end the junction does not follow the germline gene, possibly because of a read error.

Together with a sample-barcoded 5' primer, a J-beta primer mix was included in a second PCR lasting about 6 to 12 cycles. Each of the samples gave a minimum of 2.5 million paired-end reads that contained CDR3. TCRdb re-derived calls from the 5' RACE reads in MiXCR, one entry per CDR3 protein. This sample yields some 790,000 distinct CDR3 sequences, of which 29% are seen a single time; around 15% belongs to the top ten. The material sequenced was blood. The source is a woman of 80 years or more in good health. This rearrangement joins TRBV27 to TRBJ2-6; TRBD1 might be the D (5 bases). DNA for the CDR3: TGTGCCAGCAGCCTTTATCTCTCTGGGGCCAACGCCCTGACTTTC. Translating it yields CASSLYLSGANALTF. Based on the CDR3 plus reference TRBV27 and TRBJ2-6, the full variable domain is EAQVTQNPRYLITVTGKKLTVTCSQNMNHEYMSWYRQDPGLGLRQIYYSMNVEVTDKGDVPEGYKVSRKEKRNFPLILESPSPNQTSLYFCASSLYLSGANALTFGAGSRLTVL.